This T cell receptor (beta chain) was retrieved from a study of monozygotic twins with inflammatory bowel disease. Germline V gene sequence: CDR1 MNHEY, CDR2 SVGEGT. The CDR3 totals 12 residues. Starting material for each TCR library was around 3,500 ng of total RNA. After re-calling the 5' RACE reads, TCRdb lists one entry per CDR3 protein, DNA absent. The repertoire table contains a few hundred thousand distinct CDR3 sequences. V usage is TRBV6-2 or TRBV6-3 and J usage is TRBJ2-3; as DNA is missing, the TRBD1 call by TCRdb cannot be tested. The receptor's source is a human donor with ulcerative colitis or Crohn's disease, or a healthy co-twin of an affected twin (not recorded which). The source material was blood. This CDR3 is CASRTGGNTQYF.